Listed below are T cell receptor beta chains from one sample, sequenced in a study of cytomegalovirus exposure and HLA in healthy donors. Profiling relied on immunoSEQ multiplex PCR, and the TCRdb table lists in-frame clones only, not all of them. The table records 150,000 to 200,000 clones, about 73% of them present only once. The sequenced sample consisted of PBMCs. These receptor sequences come from a woman in her 40s in good health and CMV-seronegative. Both conserved end residues are part of each CDR3. Each record gives: clone size, V gene, CDR3 length, D gene, J gene, CDR3 DNA, CDR3 protein. D genes are given only for firm matches. Some rows have no size entry. The others give once, few or many, or a class for an expanded clone.

>NA|TRBV6-5|15|TRBD2|TRBJ2-1
TGTGCCAGCAGTTTTAGCGGGGCGTTCTACAATGAGCAGTTCTTC
CASSFSGAFYNEQFF
>NA|TRBV19|15|NA|TRBJ1-2
TGTGCCAGTAGGGGGTCTCTGGGGCCTAACTATGGCTACACCTTC
CASRGSLGPNYGYTF
>once|TRBV11-2|15|NA|TRBJ1-4
TGTGCCAGCAGCCCTATGGGGGGACTTAATGAAAAACTGTTTTTT
CASSPMGGLNEKLFF
>NA|TRBV5-6|14|TRBD1|TRBJ1-6
TGTGCCAGCAGCAAACGGGACAGGAATTCACCCCTCCACTTT
CASSKRDRNSPLHF
>NA|TRBV6-6|12|NA|TRBJ1-2
TGTGCCAGCAGTCAAAACCGGGGTGGCTACACCTTC
CASSQNRGGYTF
>NA|TRBV15|13|NA|TRBJ1-2
TGTGCCACCAGCAAGGGAGCAGCCTATGGCTACACCTTC
CATSKGAAYGYTF
>NA|TRBV6-1|11|NA|TRBJ1-2
TGTGCCAGCAGTGTCGCGGGAGGCTACACCTTC
CASSVAGGYTF
>NA|TRBV5-1|16|NA|TRBJ2-2
TGCGCCAGCAGTCAACCTACAGGGTCGAACACCGGGGAGCTGTTTTTT
CASSQPTGSNTGELFF
>once|TRBV27|19|TRBD2|TRBJ2-3
TGTGCCAGCAGTTCTCCCAAAGCGTCTAGCGGGGGGGCCGCAGATACGCAGTATTTT
CASSSPKASSGGAADTQYF
>NA|TRBV15|13|TRBD1|TRBJ2-7
TGTGCCGCCAGCAGAGACAGGGTCGACGAGCAGTACTTC
CAASRDRVDEQYF
>NA|TRBV5-1|17|NA|TRBJ2-1
TGCGCCAGCAGCTTCCCTATAGGGGGGGCCTATAACAATGAGCAGTTCTTC
CASSFPIGGAYNNEQFF
>NA|TRBV2|14|TRBD2|TRBJ2-7
TGTGCCAGCAGTGCGGCGCGGGGGACCTACGAGCAGTACTTC
CASSAARGTYEQYF
>NA|TRBV19|15|TRBD1|TRBJ2-2
TGTGCCAGCCGGCCAACAGGGGGGTCCATTGGGGAGCTGTTTTTT
CASRPTGGSIGELFF
>few|TRBV4-1|16|NA|TRBJ2-5
TGCGCCAGCAGCCAAGCGTCCGGGACACCCCAAGAGACCCAGTACTTC
CASSQASGTPQETQYF
>NA|TRBV10-1|13|NA|TRBJ1-1
TGCGCCAGCAGTGAGAATCGGGGCACTGAAGCTTTCTTT
CASSENRGTEAFF
>NA|TRBV5-1|15|TRBD1|TRBJ2-5
TGCGCCAGCAGTCTTAACACAGGGGGACTGGAGACCCAGTACTTC
CASSLNTGGLETQYF
>NA|TRBV5-6|13|TRBD1|TRBJ1-2
TGTGCCAGCAGCGGGGACAGGACACAGGGCTACACCTTC
CASSGDRTQGYTF
>NA|TRBV28|13|NA|TRBJ1-5
TGTGCCAGCAGTTTATGGGGAGATCAGCCCCAGCATTTT
CASSLWGDQPQHF
>NA|TRBV6-1|15|TRBD1|TRBJ1-1
TGTGCCAGCGGTGCCGGGACAGGGCATTACACTGAAGCTTTCTTT
CASGAGTGHYTEAFF
>NA|TRBV6-1|14|NA|TRBJ1-2
TGTGCCAGCACCGAGAGGCAGTTATTCTATGGCTACACCTTC
CASTERQLFYGYTF
>few|TRBV5-1|17|TRBD2|TRBJ2-5
TGCGCCAGCAGCTTGGGTTTACTAGCGGGGGACCAAGAGACCCAGTACTTC
CASSLGLLAGDQETQYF
>once|TRBV5-1|19|TRBD2|TRBJ2-1
TGCGCCAGCAGCTCCCGGCCCCTAGCGGGCGAGCCCTCCTACAATGAGCAGTTCTTC
CASSSRPLAGEPSYNEQFF
>NA|TRBV9|14|NA|TRBJ2-3
TGTGCCAGCACCGCCCTAGGGGTCCCAGATACGCAGTATTTT
CASTALGVPDTQYF
>once|TRBV19|14|TRBD1|TRBJ2-7
TGTGCCAGTAGTACCGGACAGGGTCCCTACGAGCAGTACTTC
CASSTGQGPYEQYF
>NA|TRBV5-1|12|NA|TRBJ2-7
TGCGCCAGCAGCCTTACGTCGGGCGAGCAGTACTTC
CASSLTSGEQYF
>NA|TRBV7-9|13|NA|TRBJ2-5
TGTGCCAGCAGCCGAACACCTCAAGAGACCCAGTACTTC
CASSRTPQETQYF
>NA|TRBV7-9|14|NA|TRBJ1-5
TGTGCCAGCAGCTTAGTAGGGGCAGGTCAGCCCCAGCATTTT
CASSLVGAGQPQHF
>few|TRBV5-1|17|NA|TRBJ2-5
TGCGCCAGCAGCTTTAGGCTCGGAACAGGCCCTCAAGAGACCCAGTACTTC
CASSFRLGTGPQETQYF
>few|TRBV10-3|13|TRBD1|TRBJ2-7
TGTGCCATCAGCGGGACAGGCTCCTACGAGCAGTACTTC
CAISGTGSYEQYF
>NA|TRBV2|15|TRBD1|TRBJ2-7
TGTGCCAGCAGTGCTACCGAGGCAGGGGGCAACGAGCAGTACTTC
CASSATEAGGNEQYF
>NA|TRBV14|13|NA|TRBJ1-5
TGTGCCAGCAGCCTCACAATCAATCAGCCCCAGCATTTT
CASSLTINQPQHF
>NA|TRBV4-1|15|NA|TRBJ2-7
TGCGCCAGCAGTCCTCAGGGATTGAGAAACTACGAGCAGTACTTC
CASSPQGLRNYEQYF
>once|TRBV7-6|15|TRBD2|TRBJ2-5
TGTGCCAGCAGCGTACTAGCGGGGGTCACAGAGACCCAGTACTTC
CASSVLAGVTETQYF
>NA|TRBV9|15|TRBD1|TRBJ1-2
TGTGCCAGCAGCGCCCGACAGGGCGCTAACTATGGCTACACCTTC
CASSARQGANYGYTF
>NA|TRBV28|14|NA|TRBJ1-5
TGTGCCAGCAGTAACACAGGGTACAATCAGCCCCAGCATTTT
CASSNTGYNQPQHF
>NA|TRBV6-5|13|TRBD1|TRBJ1-5
TGTGCCAGCAGGAGGGACAGGAATCAGCCCCAGCATTTT
CASRRDRNQPQHF
>few|TRBV18|15|NA|TRBJ2-7
TGTGCCAGCTCAGCCGGTGGAGGAGAGCCCTACGAGCAGTACTTC
CASSAGGGEPYEQYF
>NA|TRBV27|15|TRBD1|TRBJ1-2
TGTGCCAGCAGTTTGACAGGGTCCCCTGGGTATGGCTACACCTTC
CASSLTGSPGYGYTF
>NA|TRBV7-9|12|TRBD1|TRBJ2-7
TGTGCCGCGGGTAGGGACAGCTACGAGCAGTACTTC
CAAGRDSYEQYF